The present T cell receptor beta chain was sequenced within a study of blood T cell repertoires in COVID-19. About the study: Samples representing acute and convalescent COVID-19 were sourced from the United States, Italy and Spain. In each case, the material was cDNA or gDNA derived from T cells, B-cell-depleted T cells, or PBMCs.

CDR1 is MNHEY and CDR2 is SVGAGI in the germline V gene. Trimming removed 6 bases from V and 0 bases from J; junction bases left unmatched: 4. The CDR3 spans 14 residues. Authors' processing steps: By means of reference gene primer amplification, nucleated cell counts were estimated. Sequencing was performed with immunoSEQ multiplex PCR; in TCRdb, only in-frame clones are kept and a portion is missing. That table supplies the V and J calls and clone size; D and trimming were determined from the DNA. The table has some 270,000 clones, over 80% seen once. The sequence came from a woman between 35 and 50 years old who had recovered from COVID-19. Material: peripheral blood. V gene TRBV6-5 combines with J gene TRBJ1-1; 7 nucleotides agree with TRBD1. The CDR3 sequence is CASRRDRLNTEAFF. CDR3 in DNA: TGTGCCAGCAGGCGGGACAGACTGAACACTGAAGCTTTCTTT.